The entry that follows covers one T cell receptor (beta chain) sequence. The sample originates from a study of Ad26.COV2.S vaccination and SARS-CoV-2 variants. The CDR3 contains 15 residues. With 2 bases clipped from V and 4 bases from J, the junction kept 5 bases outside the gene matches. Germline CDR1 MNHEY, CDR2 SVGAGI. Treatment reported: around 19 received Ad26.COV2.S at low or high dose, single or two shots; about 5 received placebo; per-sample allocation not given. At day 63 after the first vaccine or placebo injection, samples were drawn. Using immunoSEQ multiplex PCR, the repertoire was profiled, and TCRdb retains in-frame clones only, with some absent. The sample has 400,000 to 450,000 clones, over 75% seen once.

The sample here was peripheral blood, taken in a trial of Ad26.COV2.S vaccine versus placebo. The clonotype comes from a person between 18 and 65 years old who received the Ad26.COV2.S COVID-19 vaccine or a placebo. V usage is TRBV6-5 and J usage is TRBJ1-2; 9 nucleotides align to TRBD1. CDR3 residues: CASSYTDRGGYGYTF. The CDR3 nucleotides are TGTGCCAGCAGTTACACGGACAGGGGCGGCTATGGCTACACCTTC.